This T cell receptor beta chain is drawn from a study of blood T cell repertoires in COVID-19. Study-wide context: The study drew acute and convalescent COVID-19 samples from the United States, Italy and Spain.

Produced via immunoSEQ multiplex PCR; TCRdb's table is partial and in-frame only. The sample carries about 82,000 clones, roughly 80% recorded once. CDR3 size: 14 residues. Trimming left V 9 bases short and J 1 base short, with 12 bases between. Germline V lookup: CDR1 KGHDR, CDR2 SFDVKD. The sequencing input was peripheral blood. The chain couples TRBV24-1 to TRBJ2-1, with D possibly matching TRBD2 (5 bases). The source of this sequence is a woman aged 35 to 49 with active or convalescent COVID-19. In DNA, the CDR3 is TGTGCCACCCAGGACTCTTTTTCCTACAATGAGCAGTTCTTC. This codes for CATQDSFSYNEQFF.